These 16 T cell receptor beta chains share one sample of origin, sequenced in a study of vaccination effects on CD4 cells after COVID-19. TCRdb's table, derived via immunoSEQ multiplex PCR, lists solely in-frame clones and lacks some. Here the sample spans roughly 70,000 clones, roughly three quarters being singletons. Their target antigens are unknown. ViraFEST used viral peptide pools to expand antigen-specific CD4+ T cells before sequencing. It was after roughly 11 days of culture that CD4+ T cells were isolated. Subjects were given two BNT162b2 or mRNA-1273 vaccine doses. This specimen was CD4+ T cells from PBMCs cultured with HCoV-OC43 spike peptides, taken after COVID-19 vaccination. Noted subset: HCoV-OC43 spike overlapping peptide pool stimulation. The receptors here all came from a human donor who received a COVID-19 vaccine.

V gene TRBV10-3 combines with J gene TRBJ2-2, with 12 bases identical to TRBD1. The CDR3 loop spans 17 amino acids. The germline V gene has CDR1 ENHRY and CDR2 SYGVKD. V shed 6 bases and J 4 bases; nucleotides not matched to a gene: 9. CDR3 sequence (DNA): TGTGCCATCAGAGACGTTGGGACAGGGGGCATCACCGGGGAGCTGTTTTTT. Protein product: CAIRDVGTGGITGELFF.

This clone was seen a handful of times. The rearrangement links TRBV6-5 to TRBJ1-1, with unresolved D. With 6 bases removed from V and 1 base from J, the gap between germline ends came to 9 bases. The length of the CDR3 is 13 residues. Per germline, CDR1 MNHEY and CDR2 SVGAGI. In DNA form, the CDR3 reads TGTGCCAGCAGCACTGACACGAACACTGAAGCTTTCTTT. Its translation: CASSTDTNTEAFF.

In this sample, this clone turned up once. This rearrangement joins TRBV5-1 to TRBJ2-3; tentatively, D is TRBD2 (6 bases). The CDR3 consists of 14 residues. Trimming stripped 4 bases from V and 0 bases from J, with 9 bases between. The germline gives CDR1 SGHRS, CDR2 YFSETQ. This CDR3 reads CASSRDSSTDTQYF. The CDR3 bases are TGCGCCAGCAGCCGGGACTCCAGCACAGATACGCAGTATTTT.

The rearrangement links TRBV5-6 to TRBJ2-5, with D possibly being TRBD1 (6 bases). With 2 bases removed from V and 2 bases from J, the gap between germline ends came to 10 bases. Per germline, CDR1 SGHDT and CDR2 YYEEEE. CDR3 size: 14 residues. Written as DNA, the CDR3 is TGTGCCAGCAGCTTTGTAGGACAGCAAGAGACCCAGTACTTC. Amino acid sequence: CASSFVGQQETQYF.

The V and J genes are TRBV24-1 and TRBJ2-2, with a weak D call TRBD2 (5 bases). Trimming cost V 4 bases and J 1 base, with 15 bases left between them. The CDR3 loop spans 17 amino acids. CDR1 and CDR2 from the germline V gene are KGHDR and SFDVKD. The CDR3 reads CATSESPWAGNTGELFF. The CDR3 DNA sequence: TGTGCCACCAGTGAGTCCCCCTGGGCGGGGAACACCGGGGAGCTGTTTTTT.

V gene TRBV19 combines with J gene TRBJ2-5; possible D gene TRBD2, 6 bases. Germline CDR1 LNHDA, CDR2 SQIVND (reference sequence). Trimming took 10 bases from V and 3 from J, leaving 12 bases between them. This CDR3 region has 12 residues. CDR3 DNA: TGTGCCACCGGGGGAGTGGAAGAGACCCAGTACTTC. Protein product: CATGGVEETQYF. The full variable domain, in which reference TRBV19 and TRBJ2-5 provide the parts outside the CDR3, is DGGITQSPKYLFRKEGQNVTLSCEQNLNHDAMYWYRQDPGQGLRLIYYSQIVNDFQKGDIAEGYSVSREKKESFPLTVTSAQKNPTAFYLCATGGVEETQYFGPGTRLLVL.

This clone was seen a single time. The genes are TRBV7-2 and TRBJ1-6; no reliable D call. V was trimmed by 1 base and J by 7 bases, leaving 5 bases between them. This CDR3 is 13 amino acids long. Germline CDR1 and CDR2: SGHTA and FQGNSA. CDR3 in amino acids: CASSLEQNSPLHF. CDR3 DNA sequence: TGTGCCAGCAGCTTAGAGCAGAATTCACCCCTCCACTTT.

The gene calls are TRBV18 and TRBJ2-5, with TRBD2 identical over 14 bases. The CDR3 length is 16 residues. V lost 3 bases, J lost 5 bases, and 5 bases stayed unmatched. CDR1 and CDR2 from the germline V gene are KGHSH and LQKENI. CDR3 DNA: TGTGCCAGCTCACCCCTGGGACTAGCGGGGGTTGAGACCCAGTACTTC. This encodes CASSPLGLAGVETQYF.

The chain uses TRBV6-6 and TRBJ2-3; D is possibly TRBD2 (6 bases). Germline V CDR1 and CDR2: MNHNY, SVGAGI (reference sequence). V lost 7 bases to trimming and J lost 0 bases, with 14 bases between them. This CDR3 has 15 amino acids. CDR3 region: CASTLGGASTDTQYF. CDR3 DNA sequence: TGTGCCAGCACCCTAGGCGGGGCTAGCACAGATACGCAGTATTTT.

The V gene is TRBV2, the J gene TRBJ2-3; D is unclear. V lost 7 bases, J lost 1 base, and 12 bases lay in between. The CDR3 has 14 amino acids. CDR1 and CDR2 (germline): SNHLY, FYNNEI. This CDR3 reads CASKDSYGTDTQYF. The CDR3, as DNA: TGTGCCAGCAAAGATAGCTATGGCACAGATACGCAGTATTTT. The complete variable domain, with remaining parts taken from reference TRBV2 and TRBJ2-3, reads EPEVTQTPSHQVTQMGQEVILRCVPISNHLYFYWYRQILGQKVEFLVSFYNNEISEKSEIFDDQFSVERPDGSNFTLKIRSTKLEDSAMYFCASKDSYGTDTQYFGPGTRLTVL.

This clone was seen once. The chain links TRBV15 to TRBJ2-7; tentatively, D is TRBD1 (5 bases). The CDR3 loop spans 13 amino acids. CDR1 is LNHNV, CDR2 YYDKDF, per germline (reference sequence). Trimming pared 4 bases from V and 0 bases from J, leaving 7 bases between. In nucleotides, the CDR3 is TGTGCCACCAGCAAGGGGCCCTCCTACGAGCAGTACGTC. Translating it yields CATSKGPSYEQYV.

This clone was counted only a few times. The chain links TRBV7-8 to TRBJ2-3, with 9 bases that match TRBD1. The V gene's germline CDR1 is SGHVS and CDR2 FQNEAQ. V gave up 4 bases and J gave up 5 bases; unmatched junction bases: 10. This CDR3 region has 16 residues. This CDR3 reads CASSYRDRVVGDTQYF. As DNA, the CDR3 is TGTGCCAGCAGCTACCGGGACAGGGTCGTGGGAGATACGCAGTATTTT. Complete variable domain (other parts from reference TRBV7-8 and TRBJ2-3): GAGVSQSPRYKVAKRGQDVALRCDPISGHVSLFWYQQALGQGPEFLTYFQNEAQLDKSGLPSDRFFAERPEGSVSTLKIQRTQQEDSAVYLCASSYRDRVVGDTQYFGPGTRLTVL.

This clone occurred once. The genes are TRBV3-1 (or the pseudogene TRBV3-2) and TRBJ2-5, with D hard to call. The V end was cut by 7 bases, the J end by 3 bases, with 9 bases between. Germline values: CDR1 LGHDT, CDR2 YNNKEL (reference sequence). The CDR3 contains 12 residues. The CDR3 bases are TGTGCCAGCATGGTGGGGAAAGAGACCCAGTACTTC. This codes for CASMVGKETQYF.

This chain uses TRBV29-1 with TRBJ1-1; D gene ambiguous. CDR3 size: 13 residues. V dropped 2 bases and J dropped 6 bases, with 13 bases sitting between them. Germline V gene lookup returns CDR1 SQVTM and CDR2 ANQGSEA. The CDR3 region is CSVEPQFRAEAFF. For the CDR3, the DNA is TGCAGCGTTGAACCACAGTTTAGGGCTGAAGCTTTCTTT.

CDR3 region: CASSSPATGTQYF. Written as DNA, the CDR3 is TGTGCCAGCAGCTCCCCCGCTACAGGGACCCAGTACTTC. The chain is built from TRBV7-8 and TRBJ2-5; TRBD1 is a possible D gene (5 bases). The CDR3 length is 13 residues. The germline V gene encodes CDR1 SGHVS and CDR2 FQNEAQ. The V end lost 4 bases, the J end lost 7 bases, and 13 bases lay between the germline ends.

The genes are TRBV5-1 and TRBJ2-3, with 7 bases fitting TRBD1. Trimming took 3 bases from V and 8 from J; bases not matched to a gene: 12. Germline V gives CDR1 SGHRS, CDR2 YFSETQ. This CDR3 region has 15 residues. The CDR3 DNA reads as TGCGCCAGCAGCTCCGGGACAGTGTTCACGGGTACGCAGTATTTT. Its translation: CASSSGTVFTGTQYF.